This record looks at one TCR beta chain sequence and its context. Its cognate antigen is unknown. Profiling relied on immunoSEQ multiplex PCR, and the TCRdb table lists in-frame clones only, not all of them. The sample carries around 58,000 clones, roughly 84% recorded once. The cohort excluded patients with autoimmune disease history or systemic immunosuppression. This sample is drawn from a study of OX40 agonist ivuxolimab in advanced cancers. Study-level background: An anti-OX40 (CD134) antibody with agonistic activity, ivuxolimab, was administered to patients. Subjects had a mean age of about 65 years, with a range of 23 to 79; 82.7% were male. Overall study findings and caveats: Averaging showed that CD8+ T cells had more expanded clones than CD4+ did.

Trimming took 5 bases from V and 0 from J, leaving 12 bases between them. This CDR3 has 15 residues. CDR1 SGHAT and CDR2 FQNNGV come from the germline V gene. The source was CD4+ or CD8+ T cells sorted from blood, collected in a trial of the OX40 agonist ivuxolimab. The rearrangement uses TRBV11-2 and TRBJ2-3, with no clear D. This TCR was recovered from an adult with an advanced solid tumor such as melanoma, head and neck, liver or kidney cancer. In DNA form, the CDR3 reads TGTGCCAGCAGCCTGAAGGGATTTAGCACAGATACGCAGTATTTT. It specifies CASSLKGFSTDTQYF.